Shown below are 30 T cell receptor beta chains from a single sample sequenced in a study of naive and memory T cell subsets. Two oligonucleotides, mixed equimolar, formed the beta constant-region primer covering TRBC1 and TRBC2. Ligated cDNA was amplified by four rounds of PCR with nested alpha and beta constant-region primers and SP2. TCRdb recomputed calls from the UMI-ligation and nested PCR reads with MiXCR, one row per CDR3 protein. The sample has about 120,000 distinct CDR3 sequences; 35% to 40% are singletons. The sequencing sample was made of central memory CD4+ T cells from blood. The source is a human donor in good health.

The chain couples TRBV30 to TRBJ1-3; D remains ambiguous. Trimming pared 4 bases from V and 0 bases from J, leaving 10 bases between. Germline loops: CDR1 GTSNPN, CDR2 SVGIG (reference sequence). The CDR3 has 14 residues. The DNA for the CDR3 is TGTGCCTGGATGCATCGGTTCTCTGGAAACACCATATATTTT. Protein product: CAWMHRFSGNTIYF.

This chain joins TRBV10-2 and TRBJ1-3; D gene ambiguous. Per germline, CDR1 WSHSY and CDR2 SAAADI. This CDR3 is built from 15 residues. V lost 6 bases to trimming and J lost 2 bases, with 14 bases between them. The CDR3 DNA reads as TGCGCCAGCAGCCCCGGCGGAGGGACTGGAAACACCATATATTTT. Amino acids: CASSPGGGTGNTIYF.

This clonotype was detected only a few times. V is TRBV6-6 and J is TRBJ2-1; 9 bases align to TRBD1. The CDR3 contains 15 residues. Germline V gene data show CDR1 as MNHNY and CDR2 as SVGAGI (reference sequence). The ends lost 6 bases at V and 5 bases at J; junction bases unmatched: 8. The CDR3 bases are TGTGCCAGCAGGGACACAGGGGGCAAGCACAATGAGCAGTTCTTC. Translated: CASRDTGGKHNEQFF.

The V call is TRBV25-1, the J call TRBJ2-3; TRBD2 aligns across 8 bases. The CDR3 length is 15 residues. V lost 4 bases and J lost 2; bases outside the gene matches: 5. Germline CDR1 reads MGHDK; CDR2 reads SYGVNS. This CDR3 is CASSGPSGPTDTQYF. In DNA, the CDR3 is TGTGCCAGCAGTGGACCTAGCGGGCCCACAGATACGCAGTATTTT.

This clonotype was seen repeatedly, ten times or more. The rearrangement links TRBV28 to TRBJ2-7, with TRBD1 matching 7 bases. J lost 3 bases, V lost 4 bases, and 6 bases had no gene match. The CDR3 runs to 14 residues. Germline CDR1 and CDR2: MDHEN and SYDVKM. The CDR3 DNA sequence: TGTGCCAGCAGTTGGACAGGAAGAGTCTACGAGCAGTACTTC. Translation gives CASSWTGRVYEQYF. The full variable domain, completed using reference TRBV28 and TRBJ2-7, is DVKVTQSSRYLVKRTGEKVFLECVQDMDHENMFWYRQDPGLGLRLIYFSYDVKMKEKGDIPEGYSVSREKKERFSLILESASTNQTSMYLCASSWTGRVYEQYFGPGTRLTVT.

This sequence joins TRBV6-2 or TRBV6-3 and TRBJ2-1; 15 nucleotides agree with TRBD2. Germline V gene lookup returns CDR1 MNHEY and CDR2 SVGEGT. CDR3 size: 16 residues. Losses at the gene ends were 0 bases for V and 10 bases for J; bases not matched to a gene: 4. This CDR3 is CASSYSGLAGGGEQFF. The CDR3 DNA follows: TGTGCCAGCAGTTACTCGGGACTAGCGGGAGGCGGCGAGCAGTTCTTC.

The rearrangement joins TRBV30 to TRBJ2-1, with D possibly matching TRBD2 (6 bases). Trimming removed 2 bases from V and 7 bases from J, with 15 bases in between. CDR3 size: 14 residues. Per germline, CDR1 GTSNPN and CDR2 SVGIG (reference sequence). In DNA, the CDR3 is TGTGCCTGGAGTAAAGGGCACAGCGGGAATGAGCAGTTCTTC. Translated: CAWSKGHSGNEQFF.

The rearrangement uses TRBV10-2 and TRBJ2-7; D gene uncertain. The CDR3 sequence is 11 residues long. V was pared by 7 bases and J by 3 bases, with 7 bases between. CDR1 is WSHSY, CDR2 SAAADI, per germline. In DNA, the CDR3 is TGCGCCAGCACCGGCCACTACGAGCAGTACTTC. Translation gives CASTGHYEQYF.

V gene TRBV12-3 or TRBV12-4 combines with J gene TRBJ2-7; D is possibly TRBD1 or TRBD2 (7 bases each). V dropped 3 bases and J dropped 2 bases, with 14 bases sitting between them. The CDR3 covers 15 residues. CDR3 sequence (DNA): TGTGCCAGCAGTTTGCAGCAGGGGGGGACCTACGAGCAGTACTTC. Translated, it gives CASSLQQGGTYEQYF.

CDR3: CSASRGLAGFAWDEQFF. The DNA for the CDR3 is TGCAGTGCTAGTAGGGGACTAGCGGGTTTTGCATGGGATGAGCAGTTCTTC. The chain is built from TRBV20-1 and TRBJ2-1, with 12 nucleotides matching TRBD2. Per germline, CDR1 DFQATT and CDR2 SNEGSKA (reference sequence). CDR3 length: 17 residues. V lost 3 bases to trimming and J lost 8 bases; unmatched junction nucleotides: 14.

This clonotype was recorded many times. The chain has TRBV29-1 and TRBJ2-2; 8 nucleotides match TRBD1. Looked up from germline, CDR1 is SQVTM and CDR2 is ANQGSEA. The CDR3 consists of 18 residues. Unmatched junction bases numbered 16, after V lost 1 base and J lost 6 bases. CDR3 residues: CSVEGSNTRQGKAGELFF. CDR3 sequence (DNA): TGCAGCGTTGAAGGCTCAAACACGAGACAGGGGAAGGCCGGGGAGCTGTTTTTT.

This rearrangement joins TRBV10-3 to TRBJ2-7, with no clear D. The V gene lost 5 bases and the J gene lost 4 bases, with 21 bases spanning the gap. The CDR3 spans 16 residues. In germline, CDR1 is ENHRY, CDR2 SYGVKD. The CDR3 DNA sequence: TGTGCCATCAGTTCAGGCCCCCCTGGGTATACGTACGAGCAGTACTTC. Its protein is CAISSGPPGYTYEQYF.

This rearrangement joins TRBV10-3 to TRBJ2-7, with D perhaps matching TRBD1 (5 bases). V lost 7 bases to trimming and J lost 5 bases, with 12 bases between them. The CDR3 is made up of 12 amino acids. Per the germline V gene, CDR1 is ENHRY and CDR2 is SYGVKD. CDR3 amino acids: CAITGLGDEQYF. CDR3 coding DNA: TGTGCCATCACTGGTTTAGGGGACGAGCAGTACTTC.

The chain recombines TRBV9 with TRBJ1-6; D gene unclear. Looked up from germline, CDR1 is SGDLS and CDR2 is YYNGEE. Trimming pared 0 bases from V and 8 bases from J, leaving 6 bases between. This CDR3 is 13 amino acids long. In DNA form, the CDR3 reads TGTGCCAGCAGCGTAGTTAGTGATTCACCCCTCCACTTT. Amino acid sequence: CASSVVSDSPLHF.

The table lists this clonotype with a few counts. The genes are TRBV28 and TRBJ1-1; D gene unclear. The germline V gene has CDR1 MDHEN and CDR2 SYDVKM. The CDR3 runs to 13 residues. V was shortened by 6 bases and J by 0 bases, with 8 bases between the two germline ends. CDR3 loop: CASSLRMNTEAFF. In DNA, the CDR3 is TGTGCCAGCAGCTTGAGGATGAACACTGAAGCTTTCTTT. The whole variable domain, filled in from reference TRBV28 and TRBJ1-1, reads DVKVTQSSRYLVKRTGEKVFLECVQDMDHENMFWYRQDPGLGLRLIYFSYDVKMKEKGDIPEGYSVSREKKERFSLILESASTNQTSMYLCASSLRMNTEAFFGQGTRLTVV.

The chain couples TRBV7-8 to TRBJ2-1, with a weak D call TRBD2 (5 bases). There are 15 residues in the CDR3. The germline V gene has CDR1 SGHVS and CDR2 FQNEAQ. V was cut by 6 bases and J by 2 bases, with 14 bases left in between. Here the CDR3 reads CASRYRENTYNEQFF. For the CDR3, the DNA is TGTGCCAGCAGATACCGGGAAAATACCTACAATGAGCAGTTCTTC.

There are a few counts of this clonotype. The genes are TRBV12-3 or TRBV12-4 and TRBJ1-1; D unclear. The CDR3 extends over 13 amino acids. V gave up 3 bases and J gave up 3 bases, with 8 bases separating them. CDR3 nucleotide sequence: TGTGCCAGCAGTTTGGTCCGACACACTGAAGCTTTCTTT. Its translation is CASSLVRHTEAFF.

The chain couples TRBV9 to TRBJ2-1; 7 bases map to TRBD2. The CDR3 is 16 residues long. Per the germline V gene, CDR1 is SGDLS and CDR2 is YYNGEE. V dropped 0 bases and J dropped 6; count of bases not matched to a gene: 9. CDR3 sequence: CASSVGLLTGGNEQFF. The CDR3 DNA follows: TGTGCCAGCAGCGTAGGGCTCTTGACGGGAGGCAATGAGCAGTTCTTC.

The chain is built from TRBV18 and TRBJ1-5; TRBD1 is a possible D gene (5 bases). The CDR3 spans 16 residues. V was cut by 0 bases and J by 5 bases, with 14 bases left in between. CDR1 is KGHSH and CDR2 is LQKENI in the germline V gene. In DNA form, the CDR3 reads TGTGCCAGCTCACCACCAAACGGGGGGGAACATCAGCCCCAGCATTTT. Translating gives CASSPPNGGEHQPQHF.

This clonotype appeared a few times. The J gene is TRBJ2-2, the V gene TRBV18, with D tentatively TRBD2 (6 bases). This CDR3 contains 13 residues. Germline V CDR1 and CDR2: KGHSH, LQKENI. With 3 bases removed from V and 7 bases from J, the gap between germline ends came to 9 bases. CDR3 bases: TGTGCCAGCTCACCTAGCGGTGGCGGGGAGCTGTTTTTT. Protein: CASSPSGGGELFF. Complete variable domain (other parts from reference TRBV18 and TRBJ2-2): NAGVMQNPRHLVRRRGQEARLRCSPMKGHSHVYWYRQLPEEGLKFMVYLQKENIIDESGMPKERFSAEFPKEGPSILRIQQVVRGDSAAYFCASSPSGGGELFFGEGSRLTVL.

CDR3 in amino acids: CASMSQGRNYGYTF. In DNA form, the CDR3 reads TGTGCCAGCATGAGTCAGGGGCGTAACTATGGCTACACCTTC. The rearrangement links TRBV6-1 to TRBJ1-2; a weak D match, TRBD1 (6 bases). V was trimmed by 7 bases and J by 1 base, leaving 13 bases between them. Germline V gives CDR1 MNHNS, CDR2 SASEGT. The CDR3 contains 14 residues.

The chain couples TRBV7-2 to TRBJ2-3; possible D gene TRBD1, 6 bases. This CDR3 comprises 13 residues. Germline CDR1 reads SGHTA; CDR2 reads FQGNSA. Trimming stripped 2 bases from V and 3 bases from J, with 6 bases between. The CDR3 DNA reads TGTGCCAGCAGCTTAACAGGGACAGATACGCAGTATTTT. It encodes CASSLTGTDTQYF.

This clonotype occurred many times. The chain couples TRBV3-1 to TRBJ1-1, with D uncertain. This CDR3 spans 15 amino acids. The ends were cut back, 4 bases at V and 4 bases at J, with 16 bases in the middle. Germline CDR1 reads LGHDT; CDR2 reads YNNKEL (reference sequence). The DNA of the CDR3 is TGTGCCAGCAGCCGACCTCAGGCGTCGGCCACTGAAGCTTTCTTT. As protein: CASSRPQASATEAFF.

This rearrangement joins TRBV4-1 to TRBJ1-1; D is possibly TRBD1 (5 bases). With 4 bases removed from V and 7 bases from J, the gap between germline ends came to 13 bases. The germline V gene encodes CDR1 MGHRA and CDR2 YSYEKL. The CDR3 spans 13 residues. CDR3 sequence: CASSLGQPNEAFF. The CDR3 DNA follows: TGCGCCAGCAGCCTAGGACAACCTAATGAAGCTTTCTTT.

The chain is built from TRBV7-8 and TRBJ2-1, with 8 bases lining up with TRBD2. V trimming: 0 bases; J trimming: 9 bases; junction bases outside the gene matches: 13. The CDR3 extends over 17 amino acids. Looked up from germline, CDR1 is SGHVS and CDR2 is FQNEAQ. This CDR3 is CASSLAYQAGASSEQFF. DNA of the CDR3: TGTGCCAGCAGCTTAGCGTATCAAGCGGGAGCATCAAGTGAGCAGTTCTTC.

V is TRBV10-2 and J is TRBJ2-7; D unclear. The CDR3 extends over 14 amino acids. V was pared by 3 bases and J by 5 bases, with 14 bases between. Germline-derived CDR1 and CDR2 are WSHSY and SAAADI. CDR3 coding DNA: TGCGCCAGCAGTGATTGGTTGTCTTCCGACGAGCAGTACTTC. Protein: CASSDWLSSDEQYF.

The gene calls are TRBV5-6 and TRBJ1-2; no clear D gene. V shed 4 bases and J shed 4 bases, with 11 bases lying between them. Germline CDR1 SGHDT, CDR2 YYEEEE. The CDR3 loop spans 13 amino acids. This CDR3 reads CASSPLSGYGYTF. CDR3 in DNA: TGTGCCAGCAGCCCGCTCTCCGGCTATGGCTACACCTTC.

The chain links TRBV7-2 to TRBJ1-2; weak D call: TRBD1 (5 bases). Germline lookup yields CDR1 SGHTA and CDR2 FQGNSA. The CDR3 contains 13 residues. Deletions cut 5 bases from V and 11 bases from J, with 18 bases between. CDR3 amino acids: CASSPDRYQGYTF. The CDR3 region has the DNA TGTGCCAGCAGCCCAGATAGATATCAGGGTTACACCTTC.

CDR3 region: CASAPGGLDTQYF. CDR3 nucleotide sequence: TGTGCTAGTGCTCCGGGAGGGTTGGATACGCAGTATTTT. The V call is TRBV12-5, the J call TRBJ2-3; 8 bases fit TRBD2. V gave up 7 bases and J gave up 6 bases; unmatched junction bases: 6. Germline V lookup: CDR1 LGHNT, CDR2 FRNRAP. This CDR3 comprises 13 residues.

This clonotype was counted between two and nine times. This rearrangement joins TRBV4-2 to TRBJ1-1; maybe TRBD1 (5 bases). The V gene lost 0 bases and the J gene lost 7 bases, with 12 bases spanning the gap. CDR1 is LGHNA and CDR2 is YNFKEQ in the germline V gene. This CDR3 is built from 14 residues. This CDR3 is CASSQEPGSGEAFF. DNA for the CDR3: TGTGCCAGCAGCCAAGAACCAGGGAGTGGTGAAGCTTTCTTT.